This is a list of T cell receptor beta chains from one sample in a study of blood T cells in healthy people across ages. TCRdb itself ran the 5' RACE reads through MiXCR, one entry per CDR3 protein. The data contain 600,000 or so distinct CDR3 sequences, approximately 21% of them singletons. Sequenced sample: blood. Receptors originate from a man aged 70 or older in good health. The CDR3 runs from the conserved cysteine through the conserved F or W. Fields, in order: V gene, clone size, J gene, D gene, CDR3 protein, CDR3 DNA. The D gene is left open where the match is weak. The size field is filled for only some rows; it gives once, few, many or a size class.

v_gene: TRBV6-5
abundance: NA
j_gene: TRBJ1-2
d_gene: NA
CDR3aa: CASSYGVGVYGYTF
CDR3nt: TGTGCCAGTAGTTATGGGGTGGGAGTCTATGGCTACACCTTC

v_gene: TRBV5-1
abundance: NA
j_gene: TRBJ2-7
d_gene: TRBD2
CDR3aa: CASSLEASGNYEQYF
CDR3nt: TGCGCCAGCAGCTTGGAGGCTAGCGGGAACTACGAGCAGTACTTC

v_gene: TRBV19
abundance: few
j_gene: TRBJ1-4
d_gene: TRBD1
CDR3aa: CASNPDRGEKLFF
CDR3nt: TGTGCCAGTAATCCGGACAGGGGTGAAAAACTGTTTTTT

v_gene: TRBV6-5
abundance: few
j_gene: TRBJ2-1
d_gene: TRBD2
CDR3aa: CASSSTSGINEQFF
CDR3nt: TGTGCCAGCAGTTCTACTAGCGGGATAAATGAGCAGTTCTTC

v_gene: TRBV12-3/TRBV12-4
abundance: NA
j_gene: TRBJ2-7
d_gene: TRBD2
CDR3aa: CASSLRYGRAGYEQYF
CDR3nt: TGTGCCAGCAGTCTCCGTTACGGGAGGGCCGGGTACGAGCAGTACTTC

v_gene: TRBV13
abundance: NA
j_gene: TRBJ2-1
d_gene: TRBD2
CDR3aa: CASSQRLGLAYNEQFF
CDR3nt: TGTGCCAGCAGCCAAAGACTGGGACTAGCCTACAATGAGCAGTTCTTC

v_gene: TRBV29-1
abundance: many
j_gene: TRBJ2-2
d_gene: TRBD1
CDR3aa: CSATGQVHTGELFF
CDR3nt: TGCAGCGCCACGGGACAGGTTCACACCGGGGAGCTGTTTTTT

v_gene: TRBV28
abundance: NA
j_gene: TRBJ1-5
d_gene: NA
CDR3aa: CASSLDHRRGQPQHF
CDR3nt: TGTGCCAGCAGTTTAGATCACCGGCGGGGTCAGCCCCAGCATTTT

v_gene: TRBV15
abundance: NA
j_gene: TRBJ2-3
d_gene: TRBD2
CDR3aa: CATSGLAGPTDTQYF
CDR3nt: TGTGCCACCAGCGGTCTAGCGGGACCCACAGATACGCAGTATTTT

v_gene: TRBV29-1
abundance: NA
j_gene: TRBJ2-7
d_gene: TRBD1
CDR3aa: CSVQRQGSGQDYEQYF
CDR3nt: TGCAGCGTCCAAAGACAGGGAAGCGGTCAGGACTACGAGCAGTACTTC

v_gene: TRBV7-2
abundance: NA
j_gene: TRBJ2-3
d_gene: NA
CDR3aa: CASSFLSDTDTQYF
CDR3nt: TGTGCCAGCAGCTTCCTTAGCGACACAGATACGCAGTATTTT

v_gene: TRBV5-1
abundance: few
j_gene: TRBJ2-5
d_gene: NA
CDR3aa: CASSSYGDRKGETQYF
CDR3nt: TGCGCCAGCAGCTCCTACGGCGACCGTAAGGGAGAGACCCAGTACTTC

v_gene: TRBV7-9
abundance: few
j_gene: TRBJ2-1
d_gene: TRBD2
CDR3aa: CASSLGTSGFPYNEQFF
CDR3nt: TGTGCCAGCAGCCTTGGGACTAGCGGGTTTCCCTACAATGAGCAGTTCTTC

v_gene: TRBV5-1
abundance: NA
j_gene: TRBJ2-5
d_gene: NA
CDR3aa: CASSLAGVGVIQETQYF
CDR3nt: TGCGCCAGCAGCTTGGCCGGGGTAGGAGTGATCCAAGAGACCCAGTACTTC

v_gene: TRBV6-2/TRBV6-3
abundance: few
j_gene: TRBJ2-1
d_gene: TRBD2
CDR3aa: CASSDSRGEAYNEQFF
CDR3nt: TGTGCCAGCAGTGACAGCCGGGGGGAGGCCTACAATGAGCAGTTCTTC

v_gene: TRBV5-1
abundance: NA
j_gene: TRBJ1-1
d_gene: NA
CDR3aa: CASSLVSVGTEAFF
CDR3nt: TGCGCCAGCAGCTTGGTCTCGGTGGGCACTGAAGCTTTCTTT

v_gene: TRBV20-1
abundance: many
j_gene: TRBJ2-6
d_gene: NA
CDR3aa: CSAQGSVYSGANVLTF
CDR3nt: TGCAGTGCGCAGGGGTCGGTGTACTCTGGGGCCAACGTCCTGACTTTC

v_gene: TRBV29-1
abundance: few
j_gene: TRBJ2-2
d_gene: NA
CDR3aa: CSVWFGESTGELFF
CDR3nt: TGCAGCGTTTGGTTTGGGGAATCGACCGGGGAGCTGTTTTTT

v_gene: TRBV11-3
abundance: few
j_gene: TRBJ1-1
d_gene: NA
CDR3aa: CASSVTGMTEAFF
CDR3nt: TGTGCCAGCAGCGTTACAGGGATGACTGAAGCTTTCTTT

v_gene: TRBV20-1
abundance: NA
j_gene: TRBJ1-2
d_gene: NA
CDR3aa: CSPAGRRYGYTF
CDR3nt: TGCAGTCCCGCAGGGAGGAGATATGGCTACACCTTC

v_gene: TRBV10-1
abundance: few
j_gene: TRBJ2-7
d_gene: TRBD2
CDR3aa: CASSVDREGTSGSEQYF
CDR3nt: TGCGCCAGCAGTGTAGACAGGGAGGGGACTAGCGGGAGCGAGCAGTACTTC

v_gene: TRBV19
abundance: few
j_gene: TRBJ1-6
d_gene: TRBD1
CDR3aa: CATRQGANSPLHF
CDR3nt: TGTGCCACGCGACAGGGGGCAAATTCACCCCTCCACTTT

v_gene: TRBV20-1
abundance: few
j_gene: TRBJ2-7
d_gene: TRBD1
CDR3aa: CSARSGQGSYEQYF
CDR3nt: TGCAGTGCTAGATCGGGACAGGGGTCCTACGAGCAGTACTTC

v_gene: TRBV5-1
abundance: NA
j_gene: TRBJ2-5
d_gene: TRBD1
CDR3aa: CASSLLSGQGEETQYF
CDR3nt: TGCGCCAGCAGCTTGTTATCGGGACAGGGGGAAGAGACCCAGTACTTC

v_gene: TRBV9
abundance: NA
j_gene: TRBJ1-4
d_gene: NA
CDR3aa: CASSVARGYNEKLFF
CDR3nt: TGTGCCAGCAGCGTAGCTCGCGGTTATAATGAAAAACTGTTTTTT

v_gene: TRBV6-2/TRBV6-3
abundance: few
j_gene: TRBJ2-6
d_gene: NA
CDR3aa: CASSYILLDGANVLTF
CDR3nt: TGTGCCAGCAGTTACATCTTACTTGATGGGGCCAACGTCCTGACTTTC

v_gene: TRBV3-1
abundance: few
j_gene: TRBJ2-5
d_gene: NA
CDR3aa: CASSAQRRETQYF
CDR3nt: TGTGCCAGCAGCGCCCAACGGAGGGAGACCCAGTACTTC

v_gene: TRBV23-1
abundance: few
j_gene: TRBJ2-1
d_gene: TRBD1
CDR3aa: CASDTVGGWPTYNEQFF
CDR3nt: TGCGCCAGCGATACAGTAGGGGGCTGGCCGACATACAATGAGCAGTTCTTC

v_gene: TRBV6-5
abundance: NA
j_gene: TRBJ1-6
d_gene: NA
CDR3aa: CASSSTGLSSYNSPLHF
CDR3nt: TGTGCCAGCAGTTCCACAGGGTTGAGCTCCTATAATTCACCCCTCCACTTT

v_gene: TRBV20-1
abundance: many
j_gene: TRBJ2-7
d_gene: NA
CDR3aa: CSAEKRGVDEQYF
CDR3nt: TGCAGTGCGGAAAAAAGGGGGGTTGACGAGCAGTACTTC

v_gene: TRBV3-1
abundance: few
j_gene: TRBJ1-6
d_gene: TRBD1
CDR3aa: CASSKGVTTGKSPLHF
CDR3nt: TGTGCCAGCAGTAAGGGGGTGACGACAGGGAAGTCACCCCTCCACTTT

v_gene: TRBV10-3
abundance: NA
j_gene: TRBJ2-7
d_gene: NA
CDR3aa: CAIRGTRDNYEQYF
CDR3nt: TGTGCCATCAGGGGGACAAGGGATAACTACGAGCAGTACTTC

v_gene: TRBV4-1
abundance: NA
j_gene: TRBJ1-2
d_gene: NA
CDR3aa: CASSQEAVNNGYTF
CDR3nt: TGCGCCAGCAGCCAAGAAGCGGTGAATAATGGCTACACCTTC

v_gene: TRBV20-1
abundance: few
j_gene: TRBJ2-7
d_gene: NA
CDR3aa: CSARMPNGAYEQYF
CDR3nt: TGCAGTGCTAGAATGCCAAATGGAGCCTACGAGCAGTACTTC

v_gene: TRBV12-3/TRBV12-4
abundance: NA
j_gene: TRBJ1-1
d_gene: NA
CDR3aa: CASRITAFEAFF
CDR3nt: TGTGCCAGCAGAATAACAGCGTTCGAAGCTTTCTTT

v_gene: TRBV24-1
abundance: few
j_gene: TRBJ2-1
d_gene: NA
CDR3aa: CATSVSSGVPYNEQFF
CDR3nt: TGTGCCACCAGTGTTAGTTCGGGGGTTCCCTACAATGAGCAGTTCTTC

v_gene: TRBV28
abundance: NA
j_gene: TRBJ1-5
d_gene: NA
CDR3aa: CASSLSGGGNQPQHF
CDR3nt: TGTGCCAGCAGTTTATCTGGGGGTGGCAATCAGCCCCAGCATTTT

v_gene: TRBV28
abundance: NA
j_gene: TRBJ1-1
d_gene: TRBD1
CDR3aa: CASRTGVDTEAFF
CDR3nt: TGTGCCAGCCGTACAGGGGTGGACACTGAAGCTTTCTTT

v_gene: TRBV20-1
abundance: few
j_gene: TRBJ2-7
d_gene: TRBD2
CDR3aa: CSARGGTSRGDFYEQYF
CDR3nt: TGCAGTGCTAGAGGTGGGACTAGCAGGGGGGATTTCTACGAGCAGTACTTC

v_gene: TRBV4-1
abundance: few
j_gene: TRBJ2-7
d_gene: TRBD2
CDR3aa: CASSQGPLAGGPYEQYF
CDR3nt: TGCGCCAGCAGCCAAGGCCCCCTAGCGGGAGGTCCCTACGAGCAGTACTTC

v_gene: TRBV5-1
abundance: few
j_gene: TRBJ2-3
d_gene: NA
CDR3aa: CASRREGQSTDTQYF
CDR3nt: TGCGCCAGCAGGAGGGAGGGACAGTCCACAGATACGCAGTATTTT

v_gene: TRBV20-1
abundance: few
j_gene: TRBJ2-3
d_gene: NA
CDR3aa: CSADERGAGTDTQYF
CDR3nt: TGCAGTGCTGACGAACGGGGGGCCGGCACAGATACGCAGTATTTT

v_gene: TRBV20-1
abundance: NA
j_gene: TRBJ1-1
d_gene: TRBD1
CDR3aa: CSAPTGSNTEAFF
CDR3nt: TGCAGTGCACCGACAGGGTCGAACACTGAAGCTTTCTTT

v_gene: TRBV6-6
abundance: NA
j_gene: TRBJ2-1
d_gene: NA
CDR3aa: CASSLDHRAGNEQFF
CDR3nt: TGTGCCAGCAGTCTAGACCACAGGGCGGGCAATGAGCAGTTCTTC

v_gene: TRBV7-6
abundance: NA
j_gene: TRBJ2-1
d_gene: NA
CDR3aa: CASSKAGDTYNEQFF
CDR3nt: TGTGCCAGCAGCAAGGCAGGGGACACCTACAATGAGCAGTTCTTC

v_gene: TRBV7-2
abundance: few
j_gene: TRBJ2-7
d_gene: NA
CDR3aa: CASSLVRGAGSYEQYF
CDR3nt: TGTGCCAGCAGCTTAGTTCGGGGGGCCGGTTCCTACGAGCAGTACTTC

v_gene: TRBV20-1
abundance: NA
j_gene: TRBJ1-3
d_gene: TRBD1
CDR3aa: CSADDRDYGNTIYF
CDR3nt: TGCAGTGCTGATGACAGGGATTACGGAAACACCATATATTTT

v_gene: TRBV5-1
abundance: NA
j_gene: TRBJ2-7
d_gene: NA
CDR3aa: CASSLGDGTYEQYF
CDR3nt: TGCGCCAGCAGCTTGGGGGACGGAACCTACGAGCAGTACTTC

v_gene: TRBV25-1
abundance: NA
j_gene: TRBJ2-2
d_gene: NA
CDR3aa: CASSGYRESGELFF
CDR3nt: TGTGCCAGCAGTGGCTACAGGGAGAGCGGGGAGCTGTTTTTT

v_gene: TRBV2
abundance: NA
j_gene: TRBJ1-5
d_gene: NA
CDR3aa: CASSPQGLGNQPQHF
CDR3nt: TGTGCCAGCAGTCCACAGGGTCTTGGCAATCAGCCCCAGCATTTT

v_gene: TRBV6-1
abundance: few
j_gene: TRBJ1-2
d_gene: NA
CDR3aa: CASRKLADGYGYTF
CDR3nt: TGTGCCAGCAGAAAACTAGCGGACGGGTATGGCTACACCTTC

v_gene: TRBV6-2/TRBV6-3
abundance: NA
j_gene: TRBJ2-1
d_gene: NA
CDR3aa: CASSSRGAVNEQFF
CDR3nt: TGTGCCAGCAGTTCCCGTGGAGCCGTCAATGAGCAGTTCTTC

v_gene: TRBV3-1
abundance: few
j_gene: TRBJ2-1
d_gene: NA
CDR3aa: CASRDRSNNEQFF
CDR3nt: TGTGCCAGCAGGGATCGCTCTAATAATGAGCAGTTCTTC

v_gene: TRBV9
abundance: NA
j_gene: TRBJ1-4
d_gene: TRBD1
CDR3aa: CASSVGGTGEWNEKLFF
CDR3nt: TGTGCCAGCAGCGTAGGGGGGACAGGGGAATGGAATGAAAAACTGTTTTTT

v_gene: TRBV20-1
abundance: NA
j_gene: TRBJ2-1
d_gene: NA
CDR3aa: CSAKSSYEQFF
CDR3nt: TGCAGTGCTAAGAGCTCCTACGAGCAGTTCTTC

v_gene: TRBV28
abundance: few
j_gene: TRBJ2-3
d_gene: TRBD2
CDR3aa: CASRVAGEATDTQYF
CDR3nt: TGTGCCAGCAGAGTAGCGGGAGAGGCGACAGATACGCAGTATTTT

v_gene: TRBV28
abundance: few
j_gene: TRBJ2-4
d_gene: TRBD1
CDR3aa: CASSLEGAKYF
CDR3nt: TGTGCCAGCAGTTTAGAGGGGGCAAAGTACTTC

v_gene: TRBV20-1
abundance: few
j_gene: TRBJ2-1
d_gene: NA
CDR3aa: CSGSGRGTYNEQFF
CDR3nt: TGTAGTGGGTCCGGGAGAGGAACCTACAATGAGCAGTTCTTC

v_gene: TRBV11-2
abundance: NA
j_gene: TRBJ2-2
d_gene: TRBD1
CDR3aa: CASSHLQGATGELFF
CDR3nt: TGTGCCAGCAGCCACTTACAGGGGGCAACCGGGGAGCTGTTTTTT

v_gene: TRBV28
abundance: many
j_gene: TRBJ2-1
d_gene: NA
CDR3aa: CASGPGLPNEQFF
CDR3nt: TGTGCCAGCGGACCGGGACTCCCCAATGAGCAGTTCTTC